Listed below are T cell receptor beta chains from one sample, sequenced in a study of T cells in Graves' hyperthyroidism and ophthalmopathy. MiXCR, run by TCRdb on the multiplex PCR reads, gives a single entry per CDR3 protein. The repertoire consists of approximately 610,000 distinct CDR3 sequences, with over 15% occurring once and the leading ten covering under 20%. Sequencing was carried out using blood. These receptors came from a woman aged 18-35 years with Graves' hyperthyroidism. The CDR3 runs from the conserved cysteine through the conserved F or W. The order of the fields is D gene, V gene, J gene, clone size, CDR3 protein, CDR3 DNA. The D gene is left open where the match is weak. Where a row states a size, it is once, few, many or the class of an expanded clone; other rows omit it.

TRBD2,TRBV28,TRBJ2-1,.,CASSGLAGGREQFF,TGTGCCAGCAGTGGACTAGCGGGAGGGCGTGAGCAGTTCTTC
TRBD2,TRBV7-9,TRBJ2-7,.,CASSLPSGGYEQYF,TGTGCCAGCAGCTTACCTAGCGGAGGCTACGAGCAGTACTTC
TRBD1,TRBV20-1,TRBJ1-1,many,CSAREGRGGDTEAFF,TGCAGTGCTAGAGAGGGCAGGGGGGGGGACACTGAAGCTTTCTTT
.,TRBV20-1,TRBJ2-5,many,CSARDPGQQETQYF,TGCAGTGCTAGAGATCCGGGACAACAAGAGACCCAGTACTTC
.,TRBV6-2/TRBV6-3,TRBJ2-7,.,CASSYSTGGNYEQYF,TGTGCCAGCAGTTACTCGACTGGCGGGAACTACGAGCAGTACTTC
.,TRBV19,TRBJ2-1,few,CASSRGVGGGISSYNEQFF,TGTGCCAGTAGTAGGGGGGTGGGCGGAGGAATTAGCTCCTACAATGAGCAGTTCTTC
.,TRBV4-3,TRBJ1-2,.,CASSQDAAVAGYGYTF,TGCGCCAGCAGCCAAGATGCGGCAGTGGCCGGTTATGGCTACACCTTC
.,TRBV28,TRBJ2-7,few,CASKSGAKGPYEQYF,TGTGCTAGCAAGAGTGGGGCCAAGGGCCCGTACGAGCAGTACTTC
.,TRBV28,TRBJ1-1,many,CASSSGVNTEAFF,TGTGCCAGCAGTTCCGGGGTGAACACTGAAGCTTTCTTT
TRBD1,TRBV18,TRBJ2-7,few,CASSLYEQGADSYEQYF,TGTGCCAGCTCACTATATGAACAGGGGGCCGACTCCTACGAGCAGTACTTC
.,TRBV3-1,TRBJ2-3,many,CASSYSTGQDADTQYF,TGTGCCAGCAGCTACTCTACGGGCCAAGATGCAGATACGCAGTATTTT
.,TRBV19,TRBJ2-1,few,CASRKGEVGYSNEQFF,TGTGCCAGTAGAAAGGGAGAGGTGGGGTACTCCAATGAGCAGTTCTTC
.,TRBV13,TRBJ2-3,.,CASSETGPTDTQYF,TGTGCCAGCAGCGAGACAGGCCCCACAGATACGCAGTATTTT
.,TRBV24-1,TRBJ2-1,many,CATSRQDHNEQFF,TGTGCCACCAGCCGGCAGGACCACAATGAGCAGTTCTTC
.,TRBV6-1,TRBJ1-1,many,CASSETPDTEAFF,TGTGCCAGCAGTGAAACCCCGGACACTGAAGCTTTCTTT
TRBD1,TRBV11-2,TRBJ2-1,many,CASSYRDRGFNEQFF,TGTGCCAGCAGCTACCGGGACAGAGGGTTCAATGAGCAGTTCTTC
.,TRBV20-1,TRBJ1-1,many,CSARVEEWTEAFF,TGCAGTGCTAGAGTCGAGGAATGGACTGAAGCTTTCTTT
TRBD2,TRBV7-2,TRBJ2-1,many,CASSTRTSGLTSYNEQFF,TGTGCCAGCAGCACCCGGACTAGCGGATTGACCTCCTACAATGAGCAGTTCTTC
.,TRBV29-1,TRBJ2-2,.,CSVVSPNTGELFF,TGCAGCGTTGTTAGCCCGAACACCGGGGAGCTGTTTTTT
TRBD1,TRBV11-3,TRBJ2-7,.,CASSLDRGDHEQYF,TGTGCCAGCAGCCTCGACAGGGGAGACCACGAGCAGTACTTC
.,TRBV29-1,TRBJ1-2,few,CSVEIGNYGYTF,TGCAGCGTTGAAATTGGCAACTATGGCTACACCTTC
TRBD2,TRBV19,TRBJ2-7,once,CASSRGGARTYEQYF,TGTGCCAGTAGTCGGGGAGGGGCGCGTACCTACGAGCAGTACTTC
.,TRBV20-1,TRBJ2-7,few,CSAREVAGSYEQYF,TGCAGTGCTAGAGAAGTGGCCGGTTCCTACGAGCAGTACTTC
.,TRBV20-1,TRBJ2-7,many,CSARGEQYEQYF,TGCAGTGCTAGGGGGGAGCAATACGAGCAGTACTTC
.,TRBV6-4,TRBJ1-5,many,CASSEVSGNQPQHF,TGTGCCAGCAGTGAAGTGTCAGGCAATCAGCCCCAGCATTTT
TRBD2,TRBV27,TRBJ2-1,few,CASSRTSGIPSYNEQFF,TGTGCCAGCAGTCGGACTAGCGGGATTCCCTCCTACAATGAGCAGTTCTTC
.,TRBV11-2,TRBJ2-7,many,CASSLGESSYEQYF,TGTGCCAGCAGCTTGGGAGAAAGCTCCTACGAGCAGTACTTC
TRBD2,TRBV12-3/TRBV12-4,TRBJ2-3,many,CASSPGTSGVLITYTDTQYF,TGTGCCAGCAGTCCGGGGACTAGCGGGGTCCTTATTACTTATACAGATACGCAGTATTTT
.,TRBV12-3/TRBV12-4,TRBJ1-4,.,CASRPSRVTNEKLFF,TGTGCCAGCAGACCCAGCAGGGTTACTAATGAAAAACTGTTTTTT